The source of this T cell receptor (beta chain) is a study of OX40 agonist ivuxolimab in advanced cancers. Sampling times: baseline, cycle 4 day 1, cycle 7 day 1. The CDR3 runs to 16 residues. The V end lost 4 bases, the J end lost 1 base, and 16 bases lay between the germline ends. In germline, CDR1 is SGDLS, CDR2 YYNGEE. Using immunoSEQ multiplex PCR, the repertoire was profiled, and TCRdb retains in-frame clones only, with some absent. The table records roughly 72,000 clones, over 70% of them present only once. The source is an adult with an advanced solid tumor such as melanoma, head and neck, liver or kidney cancer. The J gene is TRBJ2-3, the V gene TRBV9; TRBD2 is a possible D gene (6 bases). The starting material was CD4+ or CD8+ T cells sorted from blood, obtained in a trial of the OX40 agonist ivuxolimab. In nucleotides, the CDR3 is TGTGCCAGCAGCTCCCCAAGGGGAGGACGCACAGATACGCAGTATTTT. Translating gives CASSSPRGGRTDTQYF.